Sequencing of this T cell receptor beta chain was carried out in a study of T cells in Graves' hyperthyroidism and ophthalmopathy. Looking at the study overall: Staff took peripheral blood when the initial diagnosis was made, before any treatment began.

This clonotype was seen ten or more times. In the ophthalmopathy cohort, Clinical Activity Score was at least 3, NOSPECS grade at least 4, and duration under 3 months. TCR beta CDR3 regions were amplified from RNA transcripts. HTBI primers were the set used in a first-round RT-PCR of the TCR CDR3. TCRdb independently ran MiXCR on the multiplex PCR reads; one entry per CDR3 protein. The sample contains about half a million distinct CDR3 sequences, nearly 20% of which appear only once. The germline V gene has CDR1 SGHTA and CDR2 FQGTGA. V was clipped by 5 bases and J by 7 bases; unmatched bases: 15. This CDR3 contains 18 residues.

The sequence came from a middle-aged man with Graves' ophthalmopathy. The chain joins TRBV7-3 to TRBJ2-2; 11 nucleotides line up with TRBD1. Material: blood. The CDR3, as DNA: TGTGCCAGCAGCCCCCCCAGTCCCGGGACAGGGGGTGTCGGGGAGCTGTTTTTT. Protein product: CASSPPSPGTGGVGELFF.